The 8 T cell receptor beta chains reported below all come from one sample, sequenced in a study of cytomegalovirus exposure and HLA in healthy donors. The PCR made use of 60 Vbeta and 13 Jbeta primers. Sequencing used immunoSEQ multiplex PCR; TCRdb keeps in-frame clones, though not all of them. The top ten clones hold about 1.4% of a sample with around 200,000 clones, roughly 84% of them seen once. Material: PBMCs. The receptors come from a girl under 18 in good health and CMV-seronegative.

The chain combines TRBV30 with TRBJ2-1, with 9 bases lining up with TRBD2. Germline CDR1 is GTSNPN and CDR2 is SVGIG (reference sequence). Losses at the gene ends were 2 bases for V and 7 bases for J; bases not matched to a gene: 9. The CDR3 has 15 amino acids. The CDR3 nucleotides read TGTGCCTGGAGTTCCCTAGCGGGATTTCGAAATGAGCAGTTCTTC. It translates to CAWSSLAGFRNEQFF. Together with reference TRBV30 and TRBJ2-1, the CDR3 gives the full variable domain: SQTIHQWPATLVQPVGSPLSLECTVEGTSNPNLYWYRQAAGRGLQLLFYSVGIGQISSEVPQNLSASRPQDRQFILSSKKLLLSDSGFYLCAWSSLAGFRNEQFFGPGTRLTVL.

V and J are TRBV19 and TRBJ1-6; D is undetermined. The CDR3 is made up of 13 amino acids. Trimming shortened V by 8 bases and J by 3 bases, and 8 bases separated the two germline ends. Germline V CDR1 and CDR2: LNHDA, SQIVND (reference sequence). The CDR3 nucleotides are TGTGCCAGTGGAGCCCTCTATAATTCACCCCTCCACTTT. Translated, it gives CASGALYNSPLHF.

This chain joins TRBV7-5 and TRBJ2-7; TRBD2, the D gene given by the table, was not confirmed from the DNA. TRBV7-5 is listed as a pseudogene. The CDR3 totals 13 residues. The CDR3: CARSPLGGGEQYF. The CDR3 DNA sequence: TGTGCCAGAAGCCCCTTGGGGGGGGGCGAGCAGTACTTC.

The chain employs TRBV29-1 and TRBJ2-5, with D perhaps matching TRBD2 (6 bases). The CDR3 consists of 13 residues. Per the germline V gene, CDR1 is SQVTM and CDR2 is ANQGSEA. V was cut by 1 base and J by 5 bases, with 11 bases left in between. CDR3 coding DNA: TGCAGCGTTGAAGGGCGCGGGGAGGAGACCCAGTACTTC. Encoded protein: CSVEGRGEETQYF.

This chain uses TRBV28 with TRBJ1-1; D is unresolved. The V end lost 1 base, the J end lost 5 bases, and 14 bases lay between the germline ends. The CDR3 contains 15 residues. Germline assignment: CDR1 MDHEN and CDR2 SYDVKM. CDR3 bases: TGTGCCAGCAGTTTATCCCCGGGAGTGGGGACTGAAGCTTTCTTT. Translation gives CASSLSPGVGTEAFF.

This chain connects TRBV6-1 to TRBJ1-1; D is possibly TRBD1 (5 bases). The germline V gene encodes CDR1 MNHNS and CDR2 SASEGT. With 6 bases removed from V and 1 base from J, the gap between germline ends came to 9 bases. The CDR3 loop spans 13 amino acids. The CDR3 DNA reads TGTGCCAGCAGGAGACAGTGGAACACTGAAGCTTTCTTT. Residues: CASRRQWNTEAFF.

This chain uses TRBV18 with TRBJ2-5; 14 nucleotides line up with TRBD2. The CDR3 runs to 17 residues. CDR1 and CDR2 (germline): KGHSH, LQKENI. The trim removed 4 bases at V and 2 bases at J, leaving 6 bases unmatched. CDR3 DNA sequence: TGTGCCAGCTCACTCGGGACTAGCGGGAGTGGGCAAGAGACCCAGTACTTC. Protein: CASSLGTSGSGQETQYF. The variable domain in full, completed from reference TRBV18 and TRBJ2-5, reads NAGVMQNPRHLVRRRGQEARLRCSPMKGHSHVYWYRQLPEEGLKFMVYLQKENIIDESGMPKERFSAEFPKEGPSILRIQQVVRGDSAAYFCASSLGTSGSGQETQYFGPGTRLLVL.

V gene TRBV4-1 combines with J gene TRBJ2-5; D not certain. TRBJ2-7 explains the end of the DNA better; the J call may be wrong. This CDR3 has 15 amino acids. Germline CDR1 MGHRA, CDR2 YSYEKL. CDR3: CASSQGSASSYEQYF. CDR3 nucleotide sequence: TGCGCCAGCAGCCAAGGGTCCGCGAGCTCCTACGAGCAGTACTTC.